This TCR beta chain was sequenced during a study of blood T cell repertoires in COVID-19. About the study: The United States, Italy and Spain supplied acute and convalescent COVID-19 samples. The analysed material was cDNA or gDNA that came from T cells, B-cell-depleted T cells, or PBMCs.

Study processing details: Reference gene primer amplification gave nucleated cell count estimates. Generated by immunoSEQ multiplex PCR, the TCRdb table keeps only in-frame clones and is missing some. Clone size and the V and J calls come from that table; the DNA yielded D and trimming. The table has about 240,000 clones, about 90% seen once. This clone was recorded a few times. This CDR3 has 13 residues. Losses at the gene ends were 3 bases for V and 4 bases for J; bases not matched to a gene: 2. CDR1 and CDR2 from the germline V gene are SGHRS and YFSETQ. The chain links TRBV5-1 to TRBJ1-2; 8 bases align to TRBD1. Sequencing was carried out using peripheral blood. The sequence came from a man aged 55 to 70 who had recovered from COVID-19. The CDR3 region has the DNA TGCGCCAGCAGCTCAGGGGGCGGCTATGGCTACACCTTC. This translates into CASSSGGGYGYTF.